This is a list of T cell receptor beta chains from one sample in a study of cytomegalovirus exposure and HLA in healthy donors. Profiled with immunoSEQ multiplex PCR; TCRdb holds only in-frame clones, not every one. The data hold more than 150,000 clones, with more than 75% observed a single time. The sequenced sample was PBMCs. These receptors were taken from a woman under 30 in good health and CMV-seronegative. Both conserved end residues are part of each CDR3. The order of the fields is CDR3 DNA, CDR3 protein, J gene, D gene, clone size, V gene. D genes are given only for firm matches. Rows may omit the clone size; those that give it use once, few, many or a size class.

TGTGCCAGCAGCTTAGCAGGAACCCAAGAGACCCAGTACTTC	CASSLAGTQETQYF	TRBJ2-5	.	.	TRBV11-2
TGCAGCGTTGTTAAAGAGACCCAGTACTTC	CSVVKETQYF	TRBJ2-5	.	.	TRBV29-1
TGCGCCAGCAGCCAAGATACCTGGCGACTAGTACCCTACAATGAGCAGTTCTTC	CASSQDTWRLVPYNEQFF	TRBJ2-1	.	once	TRBV4-1
TGTGCCAGCAGCTTAGTTTTGTCCCTAAACAATGAGCAGTTCTTC	CASSLVLSLNNEQFF	TRBJ2-1	.	few	TRBV11-1
TGTGCCAGCAGTTACACACGGGGGGACACGCAGTATTTT	CASSYTRGDTQYF	TRBJ2-3	TRBD2	.	TRBV6-5
TGTGCCAGCAGCCCAGGACCGACAGGGGGCATTGAAAAACTGTTTTTT	CASSPGPTGGIEKLFF	TRBJ1-4	TRBD1	.	TRBV7-8
TGTGCCATCAGTGGAGCGGGAGGGCCCTACGAGCAGTACTTC	CAISGAGGPYEQYF	TRBJ2-7	TRBD2	.	TRBV10-3
TGTGCCACCAGCAGAGCGGGTGGGTGGGAGCAGTTCTTC	CATSRAGGWEQFF	TRBJ2-1	.	once	TRBV15
TGTGCCAGCATACCCAGCGGCCAAGAGACCCAGTACTTC	CASIPSGQETQYF	TRBJ2-5	.	.	TRBV6-6
TGTGCCAGTAGGCGGTCTACGGCCGGAAACACCATATATTTT	CASRRSTAGNTIYF	TRBJ1-3	.	.	TRBV19
TGTGCCAGCAGCTCGACTTCGACTAGTCGCGATGAGCAGTTCTTC	CASSSTSTSRDEQFF	TRBJ2-1	.	once	TRBV7-3
TGTGCCAGCAGCTTCTTGGGCACCTCCTACGAGCAGTACTTC	CASSFLGTSYEQYF	TRBJ2-7	.	.	TRBV11-2
TGCCATGGCGACACGTTGAGATATAGCAATCAGCCCCAGCATTTT	CHGDTLRYSNQPQHF	TRBJ1-5	.	.	TRBV29-1
TGTGCCATCAGTGACGAAAAACAGGGTTCGAACACCGGGGAGCTGTTTTTT	CAISDEKQGSNTGELFF	TRBJ2-2	.	.	TRBV10-3
TGTGTCAGCAGCCCCATCATGGCGGGTTTCTACGAGCAGTACTTC	CVSSPIMAGFYEQYF	TRBJ2-7	.	.	TRBV14
TGTGCCAGCAACCTGCTCCTAGCGGGGACCAATGAGCAGTTCTTC	CASNLLLAGTNEQFF	TRBJ2-1	TRBD2	.	TRBV7-8
TGCGCCAGCGGCGGACAGGGGGCGGAAGAGCAGTACTTC	CASGGQGAEEQYF	TRBJ2-7	TRBD1	.	TRBV5-1
TGTGCCAGCACCCAAGGACAGGGGGCCTCTGGAAACACCATATATTTT	CASTQGQGASGNTIYF	TRBJ1-3	TRBD1	.	TRBV9
TGTGCCAGCAGCCAAGATCCGACTACATACTACGAGCAGTACTTC	CASSQDPTTYYEQYF	TRBJ2-7	.	.	TRBV14
TGTGCCAGCAGCTTAGCGCCAGGGACAGGGCTCTCCTACGAGCAGTACTTC	CASSLAPGTGLSYEQYF	TRBJ2-7	TRBD1	.	TRBV7-2
TGCGCCAGCAGCTTGAGGGCAGGGAATAGGGCCGGGGAGCTGTTTTTT	CASSLRAGNRAGELFF	TRBJ2-2	.	.	TRBV5-1
TGTGCCAGCTCGGCCGCCCTTGTTGGACAAAAGTACCAAGAGACCCAGTACTTC	CASSAALVGQKYQETQYF	TRBJ2-5	.	.	TRBV18
TGTGCCAGCAGCCAATACAGGGGAAGCACAGATACGCAGTATTTT	CASSQYRGSTDTQYF	TRBJ2-3	TRBD1	once	TRBV28
TGTGCCAGCAGTCGCCCCGCCGGGGACTCCTGGGGGGGAAGTGCCTACAATGAGCAGTTCTTC	CASSRPAGDSWGGSAYNEQFF	TRBJ2-1	TRBD2	once	TRBV27